The clone carrying this TCR beta chain occurred a few times. This CDR3 has 14 residues. Trimming pared 5 bases from V and 4 bases from J, leaving 14 bases between. CDR1 is MDHEN and CDR2 is SYDVKM in the germline V gene. It was with a sample-barcoded 5' primer and a J-beta primer mix that a second PCR of roughly 7 to 12 cycles was run. From the 5' RACE reads, TCRdb called clonotypes with MiXCR, one entry per CDR3 protein. The repertoire has 500,000 to 550,000 distinct CDR3 sequences, around 24% of them found once; the top ten carry 8.7%. These data belong to a study of blood T cells in healthy people across ages. These data were also filed under a second study, of T cells of mothers and their children. In that study: Donors were a few healthy Caucasian mothers and their six children. Overlap measured in related mother-child pairs was slightly, non-significantly higher than in unrelated pairs.

This clonotype originated in a boy younger than 18 in good health. This chain joins TRBV28 and TRBJ1-1; D remains ambiguous. Sequencing input: blood. The CDR3 loop is CASSRLGWGTEAFF. The CDR3 DNA reads as TGTGCCAGCAGTCGCCTCGGGTGGGGCACTGAAGCTTTCTTT.